Following are 31 T cell receptor beta chains from one sample sequenced in a study of T-cell reconstitution after alpha-beta-depleted transplantation in children. As it was prepared, the TCRbeta library received unique molecular identifiers. Each CDR3 protein is one row after TCRdb ran MiXCR on the PCR reads. The sample records a few hundred thousand distinct CDR3 sequences, under 15% being singletons. Sequencing was performed on PBMCs, mostly from graft donor cells, taken 360 days after TCRalphabeta/CD19-depleted stem cell transplant. These receptors were obtained from a male patient aged 10-17 years who had a stem cell transplant for acute myeloid leukemia, so the T cells may come from the graft donor.

This clonotype is a singleton in its sample. A much larger clone differs from this one at a single base, so this may be a read error. The V and J genes are TRBV12-3 or TRBV12-4 and TRBJ2-1; 8 bases align to TRBD2. This CDR3 comprises 18 residues. The CDR3 region is CASSTRGSGKGTYYEQFF. CDR3 in DNA: TGTGCCAGCAGTACCCGGGGTAGCGGGAAAGGAACCTACTATGAGCAGTTCTTC.

This clonotype was counted at least ten times. CDR3 sequence: CASSLDLTSANTGELFF. CDR3 DNA: TGTGCCAGCAGTTTGGACTTGACTAGCGCGAACACCGGGGAGCTGTTTTTT. V and J are TRBV28 and TRBJ2-2, with 8 bases matching TRBD2. V lost 3 bases and J lost 0; bases outside the gene matches: 6. The V gene's germline CDR1 is MDHEN and CDR2 SYDVKM. This CDR3 spans 17 amino acids.

This clonotype was counted ten times or more. The chain is built from TRBV28 and TRBJ2-7; TRBD1 might be the D (5 bases). V lost 10 bases and J 0 bases, leaving 10 bases between the germline ends. CDR3 length: 12 residues. CDR1 is MDHEN and CDR2 is SYDVKM in the germline V gene. The CDR3 reads CATRQTSYEQYF. CDR3 bases: TGTGCCACCCGACAGACCTCCTACGAGCAGTACTTC.

The rearrangement joins TRBV7-2 to TRBJ2-5; 10 nucleotides agree with TRBD2. The J segment lost 5 bases and the V segment lost 5 bases, leaving 11 bases of the junction unmatched. The CDR3 has 16 residues. CDR1 and CDR2 from the germline V gene are SGHTA and FQGNSA. CDR3 amino acids: CASSRRASGSGETQYF. The CDR3 DNA follows: TGTGCCAGCAGCCGCCGGGCTAGCGGGAGTGGGGAGACCCAGTACTTC.

In its sample, this clonotype was seen many times. The chain is built from TRBV20-1 and TRBJ2-7; D ambiguous. Germline V gene sequence: CDR1 DFQATT, CDR2 SNEGSKA (reference sequence). The ends were cut back, 3 bases at V and 2 bases at J, with 8 bases in the middle. The CDR3 is made up of 12 amino acids. CDR3 coding DNA: TGCAGTGCTAGTCCGGACCCCTACGAGCAGTACTTC. Translating gives CSASPDPYEQYF.

The DNA of the CDR3 is TGTGCCAGCAGCTCGTTCCGAGGACTAGCGGGGAGCTCCTACAATGAGCAGTTCTTC. Protein sequence: CASSSFRGLAGSSYNEQFF. V gene TRBV11-1 combines with J gene TRBJ2-1; 12 bases match TRBD2. The CDR3 is 19 amino acids. Trimming at V came to 4 bases and at J to 0 bases, leaving 10 bases not matched to a gene. Germline CDR1 is SGHAT and CDR2 is FQDESV (reference sequence).

This clonotype has more than one count but fewer than ten. V usage is TRBV7-2 and J usage is TRBJ2-7; TRBD1 agrees at 8 bases. After removal of 5 bases from V and 4 bases from J, the junction contained 13 bases not matched to a gene. This CDR3 contains 16 residues. From germline, CDR1 is SGHTA and CDR2 FQGNSA. CDR3 residues: CASSAPPDRAVYEQYF. The CDR3 DNA reads as TGTGCCAGCAGCGCCCCACCGGACAGGGCGGTGTACGAGCAGTACTTC.

The chain joins TRBV7-8 to TRBJ2-7; D is possibly TRBD2 (5 bases). V shed 1 base and J shed 3 bases, with 10 bases lying between them. Germline V gene sequence: CDR1 SGHVS, CDR2 FQNEAQ. This CDR3 contains 14 residues. In DNA, the CDR3 is TGTGCCAGCAGCTTAGAGTCCGGGGTCTACGAGCAGTACTTC. Its translation: CASSLESGVYEQYF.

This chain links TRBV24-1 with TRBJ2-1; D not certain. This CDR3 contains 15 residues. The V end lost 9 bases, the J end lost 2 bases, and 16 bases lay between the germline ends. Germline CDR1 is KGHDR and CDR2 is SFDVKD. CDR3 loop: CATRQSLGPYNEQFF. For the CDR3, the DNA is TGTGCCACCCGTCAGAGCCTAGGCCCCTACAATGAGCAGTTCTTC.

The chain carries TRBV5-1 and TRBJ2-5, with D maybe TRBD2 (7 bases). Trimming shortened V by 1 base and J by 5 bases, and 12 bases separated the two germline ends. The CDR3 is 14 residues long. Germline V gene sequence: CDR1 SGHRS, CDR2 YFSETQ. This chain's CDR3 is CASSLRGAGETQYF. Written as DNA, the CDR3 is TGCGCCAGCAGCTTGCGGGGGGCTGGGGAGACCCAGTACTTC.

There are a few counts of this clonotype. The V call is TRBV4-3, the J call TRBJ2-7; D uncertain. Germline CDR1 is LGHNA and CDR2 is YSLEER. This CDR3 is built from 15 residues. V lost 0 bases to trimming and J lost 1 base, with 10 bases between them. CDR3 protein: CASSQEALGSYEQYF. The CDR3 region has the DNA TGCGCCAGCAGCCAAGAGGCCCTTGGGTCCTACGAGCAGTACTTC.

This sequence joins TRBV29-1 and TRBJ2-1; TRBD2 aligns across 10 bases. The ends lost 2 bases at V and 0 bases at J; junction bases unmatched: 1. This CDR3 is built from 15 residues. Germline V lookup: CDR1 SQVTM, CDR2 ANQGSEA. The CDR3 DNA reads TGCAGCGTTGAATCTAGCGGGAGCTCCTACAATGAGCAGTTCTTC. Its translation is CSVESSGSSYNEQFF.

The V call is TRBV6-1, the J call TRBJ2-2; the D is unclear. Germline CDR1 and CDR2: MNHNS and SASEGT. This CDR3 spans 15 amino acids. The germline V and J ends were trimmed by 6 bases and 1 base, with 12 bases remaining between them. CDR3: CASSASPGNTGELFF. CDR3 nucleotides: TGTGCCAGCAGCGCCTCTCCAGGGAACACCGGGGAGCTGTTTTTT.

CDR3 loop: CASSYPIGQGNGYTF. DNA of the CDR3: TGTGCCAGCAGTTACCCGATCGGACAGGGGAATGGCTACACCTTC. The chain joins TRBV6-5 to TRBJ1-2, with TRBD1 identical over 9 bases. CDR1 is MNHEY, CDR2 SVGAGI, per germline. The CDR3 has 15 amino acids. The trim removed 2 bases at V and 6 bases at J, leaving 7 bases unmatched.

This clonotype was recorded at least ten times. V gene TRBV6-2 or TRBV6-3 combines with J gene TRBJ2-7; D uncertain. Deletions cut 8 bases from V and 2 bases from J, with 16 bases between. Germline values: CDR1 MNHEY, CDR2 SVGEGT. The CDR3 extends over 14 amino acids. The CDR3 DNA reads as TGTGCCAGCCGCCTCGCTATAACCACCTACGAGCAGTACTTC. The encoded protein is CASRLAITTYEQYF.

There are many counts of this clonotype. CDR3 sequence: CASSLKWPYTGELFF. CDR3 DNA: TGTGCCAGCAGTTTAAAGTGGCCATACACCGGGGAGCTGTTTTTT. This chain joins TRBV27 and TRBJ2-2; no clear D gene. This CDR3 contains 15 residues. The ends were cut back, 2 bases at V and 3 bases at J, with 10 bases in the middle. Germline V lookup: CDR1 MNHEY, CDR2 SMNVEV (reference sequence).

This clonotype came up a few times. At one end the junction does not follow the germline gene, possibly because of a read error. The chain links TRBV12-5 to TRBJ2-3, with 9 nucleotides matching TRBD2. Germline V lookup: CDR1 LGHNT, CDR2 FRNRAP. CDR3 length: 18 residues. The CDR3 protein is CASGLESRLAGSTDTQYF. The CDR3 DNA reads TGTGCTAGTGGATTGGAAAGCCGGCTAGCGGGAAGCACAGATACGCAGTATTTT.

In its sample, this clonotype was seen a few times. The chain has TRBV6-1 and TRBJ2-1; the D gene is possibly TRBD1 (5 bases). The V end lost 6 bases, the J end lost 7 bases, and 22 bases lay between the germline ends. From germline, CDR1 is MNHNS and CDR2 SASEGT. The CDR3 covers 16 residues. CDR3 residues: CASRNTYVFKGNEQFF. The CDR3 nucleotides read TGTGCCAGCAGAAATACCTATGTCTTCAAGGGGAATGAGCAGTTCTTC.

This clonotype was detected a few times. The chain combines TRBV28 with TRBJ2-5, with no clear D. Trimming shortened V by 5 bases and J by 4 bases, and 14 bases separated the two germline ends. This CDR3 is built from 14 residues. CDR1 and CDR2 from the germline V gene are MDHEN and SYDVKM. CDR3: CASSLRFRRETQYF. CDR3 DNA sequence: TGTGCCAGCAGTCTCCGCTTTAGACGAGAGACCCAGTACTTC.

This clonotype was counted a few times. The rearrangement links TRBV9 to TRBJ2-2, with a tentative D call TRBD2 (5 bases). The CDR3 spans 14 residues. V lost 0 bases and J 7 bases, leaving 10 bases between the germline ends. The germline CDR1 and CDR2 sequences are SGDLS and YYNGEE. The CDR3: CASSVGAGGGELFF. CDR3 DNA sequence: TGTGCCAGCAGCGTAGGAGCCGGAGGCGGGGAGCTGTTTTTT.

This clonotype was recorded many times. The rearrangement links TRBV10-3 to TRBJ2-1; D gene ambiguous. This CDR3 region has 15 residues. Germline V gene lookup returns CDR1 ENHRY and CDR2 SYGVKD. The V end lost 1 base, the J end lost 0 bases, and 7 bases lay between the germline ends. CDR3 in amino acids: CAISEFLSSYNEQFF. The CDR3 DNA follows: TGTGCCATCAGTGAGTTCCTAAGCTCCTACAATGAGCAGTTCTTC.

This clonotype was detected many times. V is TRBV2 and J is TRBJ2-1; D is tentatively TRBD1 or TRBD2 (5 bases each). Germline V gene data show CDR1 as SNHLY and CDR2 as FYNNEI. This CDR3 has 13 amino acids. V lost 6 bases to trimming and J lost 10 bases, with 16 bases between them. The CDR3 bases are TGTGCCAGCAGGGGGGACCCGACGATAGAGCAGTTCTTC. This sequence encodes CASRGDPTIEQFF.

This clonotype was picked up a small number of times. J is TRBJ1-2 and V is TRBV7-3; D might be TRBD1 (5 bases). Germline CDR1 is SGHTA and CDR2 is FQGTGA. The germline V and J ends were trimmed by 5 bases and 7 bases, with 14 bases remaining between them. The CDR3 covers 13 residues. As DNA, the CDR3 is TGTGCCAGCAGCCTCGCCCAGGGCGGTGGCTACACCTTC. Translation: CASSLAQGGGYTF.

The chain employs TRBV6-5 and TRBJ1-5, with D uncertain. V lost 0 bases and J 5 bases, leaving 5 bases between the germline ends. This CDR3 has 13 residues. The germline V gene encodes CDR1 MNHEY and CDR2 SVGAGI. Here the CDR3 reads CASSYSRDQPQHF. The CDR3 coding sequence is TGTGCCAGCAGTTACTCAAGGGATCAGCCCCAGCATTTT.

The chain couples TRBV9 to TRBJ1-1, with 7 positions matching TRBD1. The trim removed 4 bases at V and 1 base at J, leaving 13 bases unmatched. This CDR3 has 17 amino acids. Germline V gives CDR1 SGDLS, CDR2 YYNGEE. CDR3 in amino acids: CASSPTGQAKSNTEAFF. For the CDR3, the DNA is TGTGCCAGCAGCCCTACTGGACAGGCGAAATCGAACACTGAAGCTTTCTTT.

This clonotype was counted at least ten times. This sequence joins TRBV7-9 and TRBJ1-5; D unclear. Germline values: CDR1 SEHNR, CDR2 FQNEAQ (reference sequence). V gave up 4 bases and J gave up 4 bases, with 11 bases separating them. The CDR3 extends over 14 amino acids. CDR3 loop: CASSSGRDNQPQHF. The CDR3 nucleotides are TGTGCCAGCAGCTCTGGACGGGATAATCAGCCCCAGCATTTT.

This clonotype was detected a few times. The rearrangement links TRBV9 to TRBJ2-1; a weak D match, TRBD2 (5 bases). Trimming shortened V by 3 bases and J by 6 bases, and 22 bases separated the two germline ends. CDR3 length: 17 amino acids. Germline V gene data show CDR1 as SGDLS and CDR2 as YYNGEE. The CDR3, as DNA: TGTGCCAGCAGCGACAGACGGACTCATAATCCCCTCAATGAGCAGTTCTTC. It specifies CASSDRRTHNPLNEQFF.

The chain has TRBV12-3 or TRBV12-4 and TRBJ2-3; 15 bases are a match to TRBD2. CDR3 length: 15 residues. Germline trimming cut 5 bases from V and 5 bases from J; bases unmatched to any gene: 2. The CDR3 loop reads CASSEGLAGGDTQYF. The CDR3 DNA reads TGTGCCAGCAGTGAGGGACTAGCGGGAGGAGATACGCAGTATTTT.

This chain uses TRBV11-2 with TRBJ2-3, with a tentative D call TRBD1 (6 bases). Germline V CDR1 and CDR2: SGHAT, FQNNGV. There are 18 residues in the CDR3. Trimming shortened V by 3 bases and J by 1 base, and 20 bases separated the two germline ends. The CDR3 coding sequence is TGTGCCAGCAGCTTTCAGGGGCGACAGACGAGAGGCACAGATACGCAGTATTTT. This codes for CASSFQGRQTRGTDTQYF.

This clonotype has just a few counts. The rearrangement links TRBV6-2 or TRBV6-3 to TRBJ1-2; D is unresolved. V lost 4 bases to trimming and J lost 2 bases, with 5 bases between them. The CDR3 consists of 12 residues. Per germline, CDR1 MNHEY and CDR2 SVGEGT. CDR3 in amino acids: CASSLRNYGYTF. CDR3 bases: TGTGCCAGCAGTTTACGGAACTATGGCTACACCTTC.

This clonotype appeared a few times. The chain has TRBV28 and TRBJ2-7; D is perhaps TRBD2 (6 bases). V lost 10 bases and J 2 bases, leaving 15 bases between the germline ends. The germline V gene encodes CDR1 MDHEN and CDR2 SYDVKM. The CDR3 loop spans 13 amino acids. This chain's CDR3 is CATSVAEPYEQYF. CDR3 sequence (DNA): TGTGCCACCTCCGTAGCGGAACCCTACGAGCAGTACTTC.